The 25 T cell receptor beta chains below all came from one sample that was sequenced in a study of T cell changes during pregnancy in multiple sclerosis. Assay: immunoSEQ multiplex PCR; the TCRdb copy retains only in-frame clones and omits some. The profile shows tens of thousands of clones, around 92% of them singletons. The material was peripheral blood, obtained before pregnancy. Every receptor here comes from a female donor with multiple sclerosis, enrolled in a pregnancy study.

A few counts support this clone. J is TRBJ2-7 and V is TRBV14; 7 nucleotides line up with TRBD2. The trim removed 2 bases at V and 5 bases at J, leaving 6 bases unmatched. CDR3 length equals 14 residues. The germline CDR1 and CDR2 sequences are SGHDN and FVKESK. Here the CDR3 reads CASSQHPGGHEQYF. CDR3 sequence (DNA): TGTGCCAGCAGCCAACACCCGGGAGGCCACGAGCAGTACTTC.

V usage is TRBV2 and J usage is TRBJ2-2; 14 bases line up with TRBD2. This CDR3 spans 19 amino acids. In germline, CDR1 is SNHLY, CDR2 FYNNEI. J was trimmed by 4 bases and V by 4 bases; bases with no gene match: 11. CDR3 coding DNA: TGTGCCAGCAGTGGGACCTCCGGACTAGCGGGGGGAGTCACCGGGGAGCTGTTTTTT. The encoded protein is CASSGTSGLAGGVTGELFF. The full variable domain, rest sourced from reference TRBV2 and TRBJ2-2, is EPEVTQTPSHQVTQMGQEVILRCVPISNHLYFYWYRQILGQKVEFLVSFYNNEISEKSEIFDDQFSVERPDGSNFTLKIRSTKLEDSAMYFCASSGTSGLAGGVTGELFFGEGSRLTVL.

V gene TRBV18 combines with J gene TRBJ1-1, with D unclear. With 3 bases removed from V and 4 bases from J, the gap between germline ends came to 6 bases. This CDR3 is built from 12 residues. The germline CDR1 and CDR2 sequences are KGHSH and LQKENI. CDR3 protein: CASSPLITEAFF. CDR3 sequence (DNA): TGTGCCAGCTCACCTCTTATCACTGAAGCTTTCTTT.

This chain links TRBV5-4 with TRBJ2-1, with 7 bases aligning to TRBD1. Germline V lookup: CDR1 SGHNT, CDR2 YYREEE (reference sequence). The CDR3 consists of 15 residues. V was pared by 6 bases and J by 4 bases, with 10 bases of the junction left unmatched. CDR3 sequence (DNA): TGTGCCAGCACCGGTCCGGGACAGAGTTACAATGAGCAGTTCTTC. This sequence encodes CASTGPGQSYNEQFF.

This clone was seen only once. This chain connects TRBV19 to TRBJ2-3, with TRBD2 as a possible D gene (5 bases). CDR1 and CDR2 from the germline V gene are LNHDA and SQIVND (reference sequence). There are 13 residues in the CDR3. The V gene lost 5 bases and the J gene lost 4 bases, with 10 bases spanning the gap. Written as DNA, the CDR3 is TGTGCCAGTAGTCCTGAGGGCCCAGATACGCAGTATTTT. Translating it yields CASSPEGPDTQYF. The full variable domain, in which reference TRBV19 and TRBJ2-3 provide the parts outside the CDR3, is DGGITQSPKYLFRKEGQNVTLSCEQNLNHDAMYWYRQDPGQGLRLIYYSQIVNDFQKGDIAEGYSVSREKKESFPLTVTSAQKNPTAFYLCASSPEGPDTQYFGPGTRLTVL.

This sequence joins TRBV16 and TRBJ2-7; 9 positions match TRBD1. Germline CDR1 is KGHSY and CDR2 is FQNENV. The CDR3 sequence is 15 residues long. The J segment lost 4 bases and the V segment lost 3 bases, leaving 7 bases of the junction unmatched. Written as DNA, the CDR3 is TGTGCCAGCAGCCAGCGGACAGGGGTCGGGTACGAGCAGTACTTC. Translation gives CASSQRTGVGYEQYF.

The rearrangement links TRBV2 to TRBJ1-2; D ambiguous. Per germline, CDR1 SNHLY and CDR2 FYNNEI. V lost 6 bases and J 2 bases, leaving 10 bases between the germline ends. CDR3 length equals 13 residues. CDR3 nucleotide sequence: TGTGCCAGCAGCTCAGACTCCAACTATGGCTACACCTTC. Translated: CASSSDSNYGYTF.

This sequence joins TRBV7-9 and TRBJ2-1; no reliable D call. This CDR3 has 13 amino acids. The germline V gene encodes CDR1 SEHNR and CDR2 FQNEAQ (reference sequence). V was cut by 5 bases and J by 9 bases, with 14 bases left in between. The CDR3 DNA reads TGTGCCAGCAGCGCCACATGGGCAGGTGAGCAGTTCTTC. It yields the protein CASSATWAGEQFF.

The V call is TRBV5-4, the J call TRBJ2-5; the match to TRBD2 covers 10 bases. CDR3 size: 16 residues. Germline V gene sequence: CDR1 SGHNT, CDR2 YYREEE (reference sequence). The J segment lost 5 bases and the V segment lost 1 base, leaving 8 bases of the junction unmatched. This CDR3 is CASSLIQRGGGETQYF. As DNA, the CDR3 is TGTGCCAGCAGCTTGATCCAGCGGGGGGGCGGCGAGACCCAGTACTTC.

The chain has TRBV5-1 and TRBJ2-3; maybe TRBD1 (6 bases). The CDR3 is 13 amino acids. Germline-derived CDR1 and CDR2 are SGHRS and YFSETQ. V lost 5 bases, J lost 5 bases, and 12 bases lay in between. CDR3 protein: CASRLKGEDTQYF. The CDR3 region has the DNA TGCGCCAGCAGACTGAAGGGGGAAGATACGCAGTATTTT.

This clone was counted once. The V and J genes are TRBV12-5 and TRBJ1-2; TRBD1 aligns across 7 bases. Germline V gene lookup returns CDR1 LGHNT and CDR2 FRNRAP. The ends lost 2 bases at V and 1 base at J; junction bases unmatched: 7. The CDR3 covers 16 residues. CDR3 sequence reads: CASGLRVQGSNYGYTF. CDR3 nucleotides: TGTGCTAGTGGTTTGCGGGTACAGGGGAGTAACTATGGCTACACCTTC.

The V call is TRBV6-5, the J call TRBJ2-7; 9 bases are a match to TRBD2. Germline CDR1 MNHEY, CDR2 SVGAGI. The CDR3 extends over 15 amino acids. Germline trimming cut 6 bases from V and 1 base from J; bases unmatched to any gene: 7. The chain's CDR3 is CASRAPTSGSYEQYF. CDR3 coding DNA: TGTGCCAGCAGGGCCCCGACTAGCGGTTCCTACGAGCAGTACTTC.

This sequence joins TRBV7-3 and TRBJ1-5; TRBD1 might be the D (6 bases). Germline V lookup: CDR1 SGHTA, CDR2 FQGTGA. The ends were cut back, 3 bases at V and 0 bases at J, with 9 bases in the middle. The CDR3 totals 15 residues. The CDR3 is CASSFGQISNQPQHF. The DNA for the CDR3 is TGTGCCAGCAGCTTCGGACAGATTAGCAATCAGCCCCAGCATTTT.

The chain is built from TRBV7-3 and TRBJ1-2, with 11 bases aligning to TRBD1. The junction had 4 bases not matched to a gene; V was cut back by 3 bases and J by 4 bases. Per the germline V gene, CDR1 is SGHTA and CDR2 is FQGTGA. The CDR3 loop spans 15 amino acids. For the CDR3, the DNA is TGTGCCAGCAGCTTGGGACAGGGGGAAATCTATGGCTACACCTTC. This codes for CASSLGQGEIYGYTF.

CDR3 sequence (DNA): TGCGCCAGCAGCTCCCAGGGGGCTGGGGCCAACGTCCTGACTTTC. Translating gives CASSSQGAGANVLTF. This rearrangement joins TRBV5-1 to TRBJ2-6; 7 bases match TRBD1. The V gene end was trimmed by 3 bases and the J gene end by 2 bases; junction bases not matched to a gene: 2. The CDR3 contains 15 residues. The germline gives CDR1 SGHRS, CDR2 YFSETQ.

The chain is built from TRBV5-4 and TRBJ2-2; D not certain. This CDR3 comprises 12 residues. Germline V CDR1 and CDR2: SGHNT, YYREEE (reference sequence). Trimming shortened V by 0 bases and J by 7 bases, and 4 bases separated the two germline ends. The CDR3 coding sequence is TGTGCCAGCAGCTTGGCCCTCGGGGAGCTGTTTTTT. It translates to CASSLALGELFF.

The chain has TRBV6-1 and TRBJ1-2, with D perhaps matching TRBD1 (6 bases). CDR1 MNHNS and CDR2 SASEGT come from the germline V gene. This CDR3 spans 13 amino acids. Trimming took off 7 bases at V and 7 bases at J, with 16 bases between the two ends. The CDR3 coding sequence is TGTGCCAGCACTCTTGGACAGATCCTTGGCTACACCTTC. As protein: CASTLGQILGYTF.

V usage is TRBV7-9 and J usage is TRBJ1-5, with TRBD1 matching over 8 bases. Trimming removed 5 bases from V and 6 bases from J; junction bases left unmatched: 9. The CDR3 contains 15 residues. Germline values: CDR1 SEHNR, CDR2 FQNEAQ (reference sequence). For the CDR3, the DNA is TGTGCCAGCAGCAGCGGGACAGGCGAGGCTCAGCCCCAGCATTTT. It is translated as CASSSGTGEAQPQHF.

As DNA, the CDR3 is TGCAGCGTTGTAAGGCGAGGCGAGCAGTACTTC. Its protein product is CSVVRRGEQYF. The J gene is TRBJ2-7, the V gene TRBV29-1; D gene unclear. The CDR3 covers 11 residues. Deletions cut 4 bases from V and 6 bases from J, with 10 bases between. Germline V lookup: CDR1 SQVTM, CDR2 ANQGSEA.

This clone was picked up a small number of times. CDR3 loop: CASTPAGVANYGYTF. In nucleotides, the CDR3 is TGTGCCAGCACACCCGCCGGGGTTGCTAACTATGGCTACACCTTC. The chain has TRBV28 and TRBJ1-2; D unclear. The CDR3 is made up of 15 amino acids. Germline V gene sequence: CDR1 MDHEN, CDR2 SYDVKM. Trimming shortened V by 7 bases and J by 0 bases, and 15 bases separated the two germline ends.

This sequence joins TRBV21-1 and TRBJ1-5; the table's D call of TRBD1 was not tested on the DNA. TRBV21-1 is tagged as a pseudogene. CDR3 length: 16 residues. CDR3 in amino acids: CASSKKWTDSNQPQHF. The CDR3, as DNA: TGTGCCAGCAGCAAAAAATGGACAGATAGCAATCAGCCCCAGCATTTT.

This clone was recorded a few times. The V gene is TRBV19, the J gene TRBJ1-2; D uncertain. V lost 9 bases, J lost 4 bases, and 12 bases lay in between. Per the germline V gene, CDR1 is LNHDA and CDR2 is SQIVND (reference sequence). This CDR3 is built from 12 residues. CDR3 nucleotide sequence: TGTGCCAGACTCCCGCGAGGCTATGGCTACACCTTC. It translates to CARLPRGYGYTF.

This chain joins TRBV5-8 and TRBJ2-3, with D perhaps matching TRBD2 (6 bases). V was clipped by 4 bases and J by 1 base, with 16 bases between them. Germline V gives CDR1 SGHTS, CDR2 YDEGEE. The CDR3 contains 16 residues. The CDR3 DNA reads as TGTGCCAGCAGCGCCTCGGGACTCCTTCGCACAGATACGCAGTATTTT. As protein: CASSASGLLRTDTQYF.

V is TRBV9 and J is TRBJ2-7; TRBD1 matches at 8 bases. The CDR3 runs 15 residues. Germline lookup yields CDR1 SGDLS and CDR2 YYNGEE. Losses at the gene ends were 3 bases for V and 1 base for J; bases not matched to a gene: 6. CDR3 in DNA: TGTGCCAGCAGCGGAACAGGGGGTCGTTCCTACGAGCAGTACTTC. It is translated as CASSGTGGRSYEQYF.

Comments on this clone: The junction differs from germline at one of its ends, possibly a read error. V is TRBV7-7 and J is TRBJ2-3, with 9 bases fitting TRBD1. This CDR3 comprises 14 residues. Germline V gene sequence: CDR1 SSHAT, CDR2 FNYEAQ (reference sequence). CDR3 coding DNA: TGTGCTAGCAGCCCCGGGACAGGGTCGGATACGCAGTATTTT. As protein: CASSPGTGSDTQYF.